The 2 T cell receptor beta chains below were found in one sample sequenced in a study of T-cell reconstitution after alpha-beta-depleted transplantation in children. Unique molecular identifiers were built into the TCRbeta library. In TCRdb, the PCR reads were re-called with MiXCR into one record per CDR3 protein. In the table there are almost 600,000 distinct CDR3 sequences, 25% to 30% of which are singletons. Source: PBMCs, taken before TCRalphabeta/CD19-depleted stem cell transplant. The receptors come from a boy under three years old with Wiskott-Aldrich syndrome, due to receive a stem cell transplant.

Note on this clonotype: Sequence at one end of the junction differs from germline and may be a read error. V is TRBV2 and J is TRBJ2-1, with a possible D match to TRBD2 (6 bases). The V gene's germline CDR1 is SNHLY and CDR2 FYNNEI. The CDR3 loop spans 17 amino acids. DNA for the CDR3: TGTGCCAGCCTCCGAGACGGGGGAGGAAAACAGAACAATGAGCAGATCTTC. This sequence encodes CASLRDGGGKQNNEQIF.

The chain couples TRBV5-1 to TRBJ2-4, with 15 bases that match TRBD2. CDR3 size: 18 residues. V was clipped by 3 bases and J by 0 bases; unmatched bases: 4. CDR1 is SGHRS and CDR2 is YFSETQ in the germline V gene. In DNA, the CDR3 is TGCGCCAGCAGCTGGGGACTAGCGGGAGGTTTAGCCAAAAACATTCAGTACTTC. It encodes CASSWGLAGGLAKNIQYF. The variable domain in full, completed from reference TRBV5-1 and TRBJ2-4, reads KAGVTQTPRYLIKTRGQQVTLSCSPISGHRSVSWYQQTPGQGLQFLFEYFSETQRNKGNFPGRFSGRQFSNSRSEMNVSTLELGDSALYLCASSWGLAGGLAKNIQYFGAGTRLSVL.